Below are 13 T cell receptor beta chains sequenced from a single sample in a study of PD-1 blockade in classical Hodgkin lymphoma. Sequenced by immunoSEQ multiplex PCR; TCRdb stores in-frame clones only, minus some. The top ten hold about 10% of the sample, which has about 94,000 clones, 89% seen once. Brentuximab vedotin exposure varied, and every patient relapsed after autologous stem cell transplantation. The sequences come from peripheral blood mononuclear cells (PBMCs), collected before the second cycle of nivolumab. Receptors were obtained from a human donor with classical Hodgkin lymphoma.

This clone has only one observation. CDR3 in amino acids: CASRTSGGELFF. In DNA form, the CDR3 reads TGTGCCAGCCGCACTAGCGGCGGGGAGCTGTTTTTT. The chain joins TRBV27 to TRBJ2-2, with TRBD2 matching over 8 bases. Germline V gene sequence: CDR1 MNHEY, CDR2 SMNVEV (reference sequence). V trimming: 8 bases; J trimming: 7 bases; junction bases outside the gene matches: 3. CDR3 length: 12 residues.

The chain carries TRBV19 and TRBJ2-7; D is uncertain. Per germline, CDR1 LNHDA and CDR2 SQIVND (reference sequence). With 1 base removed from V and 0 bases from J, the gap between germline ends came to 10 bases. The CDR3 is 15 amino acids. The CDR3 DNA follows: TGTGCCAGTAGTATAGCACCCGCGAACTCCTACGAGCAGTACTTC. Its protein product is CASSIAPANSYEQYF.

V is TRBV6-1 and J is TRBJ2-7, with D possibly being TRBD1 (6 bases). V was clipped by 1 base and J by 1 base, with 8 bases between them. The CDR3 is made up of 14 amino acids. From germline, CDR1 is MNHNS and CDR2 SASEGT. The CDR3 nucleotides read TGTGCCAGCAGTGAAGTTGGACAGTCCTACGAGCAGTACTTC. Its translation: CASSEVGQSYEQYF.

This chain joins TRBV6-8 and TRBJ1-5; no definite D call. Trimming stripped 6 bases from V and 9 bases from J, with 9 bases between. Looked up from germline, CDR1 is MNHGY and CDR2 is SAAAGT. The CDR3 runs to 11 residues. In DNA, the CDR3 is TGTGCCAGCAGCCTTTACCCGCCCCAGCATTTT. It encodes CASSLYPPQHF.

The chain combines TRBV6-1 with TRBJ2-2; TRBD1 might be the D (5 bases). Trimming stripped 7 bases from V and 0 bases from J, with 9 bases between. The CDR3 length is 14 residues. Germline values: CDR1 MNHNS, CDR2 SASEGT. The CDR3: CASMAGPNTGELFF. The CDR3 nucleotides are TGTGCCAGCATGGCAGGGCCGAACACCGGGGAGCTGTTTTTT.

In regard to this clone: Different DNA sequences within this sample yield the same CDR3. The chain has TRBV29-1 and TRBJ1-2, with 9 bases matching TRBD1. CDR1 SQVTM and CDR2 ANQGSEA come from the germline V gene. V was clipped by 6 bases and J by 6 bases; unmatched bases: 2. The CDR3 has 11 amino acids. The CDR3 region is CSVRTGDGYTF. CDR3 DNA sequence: TGCAGCGTCCGGACAGGGGATGGCTACACCTTC.

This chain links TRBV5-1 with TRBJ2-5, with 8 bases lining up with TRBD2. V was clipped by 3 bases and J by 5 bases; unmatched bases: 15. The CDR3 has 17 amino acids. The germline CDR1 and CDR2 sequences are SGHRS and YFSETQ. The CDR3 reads CASSSRGQRETVETQYF. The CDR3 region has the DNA TGCGCCAGCAGCTCCAGAGGGCAGCGGGAGACTGTGGAGACCCAGTACTTC.

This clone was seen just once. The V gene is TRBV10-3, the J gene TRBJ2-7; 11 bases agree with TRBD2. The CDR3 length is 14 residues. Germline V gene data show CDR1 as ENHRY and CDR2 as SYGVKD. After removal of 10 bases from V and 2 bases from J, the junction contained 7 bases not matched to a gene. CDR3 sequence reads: CASLAGGETYEQYF. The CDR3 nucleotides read TGTGCCAGCTTAGCGGGAGGGGAAACCTACGAGCAGTACTTC.

DNA of the CDR3: TGTGCCAGCAGTAGACGACAGATTAGCTCCTACGAGCAGTACTTC. It encodes CASSRRQISSYEQYF. V usage is TRBV6-5 and J usage is TRBJ2-7, with D possibly TRBD1 on 5 matching bases. V dropped 5 bases and J dropped 0 bases, with 14 bases sitting between them. The CDR3 runs 15 residues. The germline gives CDR1 MNHEY, CDR2 SVGAGI.

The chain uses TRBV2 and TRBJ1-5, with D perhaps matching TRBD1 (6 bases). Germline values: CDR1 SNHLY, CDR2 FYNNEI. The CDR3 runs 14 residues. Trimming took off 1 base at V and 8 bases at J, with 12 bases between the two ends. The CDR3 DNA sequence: TGTGCCAGCAGTGAAGGGGCAGGGACAAAGCCCCAGCATTTT. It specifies CASSEGAGTKPQHF.

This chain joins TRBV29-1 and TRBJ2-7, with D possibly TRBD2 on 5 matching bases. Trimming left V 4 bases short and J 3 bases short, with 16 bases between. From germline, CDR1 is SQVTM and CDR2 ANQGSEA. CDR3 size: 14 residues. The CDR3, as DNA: TGCAGCGTTGTGTTGCAGGAGGCCTACTACGAGCAGTACTTC. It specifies CSVVLQEAYYEQYF.

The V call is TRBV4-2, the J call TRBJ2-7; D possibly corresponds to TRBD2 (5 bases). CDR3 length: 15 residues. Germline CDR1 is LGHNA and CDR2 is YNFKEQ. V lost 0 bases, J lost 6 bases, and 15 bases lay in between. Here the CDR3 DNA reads TGTGCCAGCAGCCAAGATCAAGGTCCCGCGGGCGAGCAGTACTTC. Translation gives CASSQDQGPAGEQYF.

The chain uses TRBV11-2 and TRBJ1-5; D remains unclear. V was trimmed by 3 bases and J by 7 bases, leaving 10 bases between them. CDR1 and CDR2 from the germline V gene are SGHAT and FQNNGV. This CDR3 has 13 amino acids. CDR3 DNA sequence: TGTGCCAGCAGCTTTGAAGGGAACCAGCCCCAGCATTTT. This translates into CASSFEGNQPQHF.